This T cell receptor beta chain was recorded in a study of shared clonotypes between healthy human individuals. CD45RO negativity and positive selection for CCR7 defined naive CD8 cells, a population that excluded terminally differentiated effector memory CD45RA+ cells. Germline V gene data show CDR1 as LNHDA and CDR2 as SQIVND (reference sequence). The J segment lost 3 bases and the V segment lost 6 bases, leaving 13 bases of the junction unmatched. This CDR3 has 16 amino acids. TCRdb keeps only in-frame clones here, not all; method: immunoSEQ multiplex PCR. This table holds approximately 840,000 clones, approximately 96% found once. The study's findings and limits: Generally, estimated richness proved larger in naive subsets than it did in memory subsets.

Points on this clone: Its antigen is currently unknown.

The TCR was taken from a man aged 25-45 years in good health. The source material was naive CD8+ T cells sorted from blood. The J gene is TRBJ2-5, the V gene TRBV19; TRBD1 matches at 7 bases. The CDR3 spells CASSRLPGTAEETQYF. The DNA of the CDR3 is TGTGCCAGTAGCCGGCTGCCAGGGACAGCAGAAGAGACCCAGTACTTC.